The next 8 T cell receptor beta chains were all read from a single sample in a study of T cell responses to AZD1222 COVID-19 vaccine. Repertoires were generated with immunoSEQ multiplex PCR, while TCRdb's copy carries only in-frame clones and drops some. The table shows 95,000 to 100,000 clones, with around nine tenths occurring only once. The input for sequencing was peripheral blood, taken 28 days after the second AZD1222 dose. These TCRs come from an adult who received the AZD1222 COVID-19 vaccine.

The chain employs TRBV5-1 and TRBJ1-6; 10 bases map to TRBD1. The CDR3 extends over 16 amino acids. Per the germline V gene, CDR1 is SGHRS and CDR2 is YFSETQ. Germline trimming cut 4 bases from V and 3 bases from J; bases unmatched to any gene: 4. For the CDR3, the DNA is TGCGCCAGCAGCCGCGGGACAGGGGACTATAATTCACCCCTCCACTTT. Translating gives CASSRGTGDYNSPLHF.

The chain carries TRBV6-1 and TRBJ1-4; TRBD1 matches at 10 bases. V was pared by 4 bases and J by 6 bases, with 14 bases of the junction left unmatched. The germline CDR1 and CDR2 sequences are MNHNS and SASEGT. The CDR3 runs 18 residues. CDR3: CASSASRDRGSKDEKLFF. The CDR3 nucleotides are TGTGCCAGCAGTGCATCCCGGGACAGGGGATCGAAAGATGAAAAACTGTTTTTT.

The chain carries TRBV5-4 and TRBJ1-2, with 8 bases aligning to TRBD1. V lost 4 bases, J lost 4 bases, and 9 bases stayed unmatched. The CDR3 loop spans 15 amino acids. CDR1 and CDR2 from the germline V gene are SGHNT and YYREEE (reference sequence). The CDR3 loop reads CASSTRTGTGYGYTF. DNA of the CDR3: TGTGCCAGCAGCACCCGGACAGGGACGGGCTATGGCTACACCTTC.

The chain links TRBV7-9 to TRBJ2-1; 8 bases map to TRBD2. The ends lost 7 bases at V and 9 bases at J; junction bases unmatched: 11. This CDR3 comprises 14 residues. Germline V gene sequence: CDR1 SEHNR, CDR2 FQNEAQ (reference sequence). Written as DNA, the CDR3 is TGTGCCAGCACCCCGACTAGCGCGGGGGGTGAGCAGTTCTTC. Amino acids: CASTPTSAGGEQFF.

For the CDR3, the DNA is TGTGCCAGCAGCCAAGCGTTGGGTGTTTCCTACAATGAGCAGTTCTTC. This translates into CASSQALGVSYNEQFF. V and J are TRBV3-1 (or the pseudogene TRBV3-2) and TRBJ2-1; no clear D gene. The CDR3 runs 16 residues. Per the germline V gene, CDR1 is LGHDT and CDR2 is YNNKEL (reference sequence). V was cut by 1 base and J by 1 base, with 11 bases left in between.

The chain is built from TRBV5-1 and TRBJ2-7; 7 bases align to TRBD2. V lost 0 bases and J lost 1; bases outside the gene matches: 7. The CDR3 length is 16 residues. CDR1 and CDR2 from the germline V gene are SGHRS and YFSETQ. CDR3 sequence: CASSLARQGGSYEQYF. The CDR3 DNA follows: TGCGCCAGCAGCTTGGCTCGCCAGGGAGGGTCCTACGAGCAGTACTTC.

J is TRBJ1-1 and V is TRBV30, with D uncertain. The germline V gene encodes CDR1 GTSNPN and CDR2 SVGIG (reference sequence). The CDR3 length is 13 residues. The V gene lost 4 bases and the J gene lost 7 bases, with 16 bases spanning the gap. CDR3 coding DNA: TGTGCCTGGACCATAACCGGGGTTGGTGAAGCTTTCTTT. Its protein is CAWTITGVGEAFF.

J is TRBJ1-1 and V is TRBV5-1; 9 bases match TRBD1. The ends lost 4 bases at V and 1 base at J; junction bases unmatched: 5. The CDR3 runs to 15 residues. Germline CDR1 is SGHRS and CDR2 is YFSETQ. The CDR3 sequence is CASSRGTGTNTEAFF. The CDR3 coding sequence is TGCGCCAGCAGCCGGGGGACAGGGACGAACACTGAAGCTTTCTTT.